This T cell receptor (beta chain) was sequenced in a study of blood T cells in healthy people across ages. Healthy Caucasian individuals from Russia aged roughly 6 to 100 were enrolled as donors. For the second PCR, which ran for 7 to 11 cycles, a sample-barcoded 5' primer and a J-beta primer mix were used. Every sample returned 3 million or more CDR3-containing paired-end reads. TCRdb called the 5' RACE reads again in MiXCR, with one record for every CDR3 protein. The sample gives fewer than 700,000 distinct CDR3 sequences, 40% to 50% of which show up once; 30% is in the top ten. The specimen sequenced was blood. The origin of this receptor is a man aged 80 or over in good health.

CDR3 bases: TGTGCCAGCTACGACTGTAATCAGTACTTC. Translating it yields CASYDCNQYF. The chain uses TRBV2 and TRBJ2-4; D gene ambiguous. Trimming took 8 bases from V and 12 from J, leaving 11 bases between them. This CDR3 contains 10 residues. Germline V CDR1 and CDR2: SNHLY, FYNNEI.